These 18 T cell receptor beta chains originate from one sample sequenced in a study of T cells in Graves' hyperthyroidism and ophthalmopathy. Amplification of TCR beta CDR3 regions was performed using RNA transcripts as template. During a first-round RT-PCR of the TCR CDR3, the HTBI primer set was used. One entry per CDR3 protein, called by TCRdb with MiXCR from the multiplex PCR reads. The sample includes approximately 690,000 distinct CDR3 sequences, around 21% of them seen just once. Sequenced: blood. The source is a man aged 25 to 45 with Graves' ophthalmopathy.

This clonotype was counted between two and nine times. This chain uses TRBV20-1 with TRBJ2-7, with 8 bases aligning to TRBD2. The CDR3 contains 16 residues. Germline-derived CDR1 and CDR2 are DFQATT and SNEGSKA (reference sequence). Losses at the gene ends were 1 base for V and 4 bases for J; bases not matched to a gene: 12. CDR3 bases: TGCAGTGCTAGAGCCCCCACTAGCGGAGGGGGGTACGAGCAGTACTTC. This encodes CSARAPTSGGGYEQYF.

This clonotype came up a few times. The chain is built from TRBV12-3 or TRBV12-4 and TRBJ1-6; TRBD1 agrees at 7 bases. This CDR3 comprises 14 residues. With 6 bases clipped from V and 7 bases from J, the junction kept 6 bases outside the gene matches. CDR3 sequence reads: CASRAGTENSPLHF. DNA for the CDR3: TGTGCCAGCAGGGCCGGGACAGAAAATTCACCCCTCCACTTT.

Of note for this clonotype: A read error may explain this, as a much larger clone is one base away. The rearrangement links TRBV11-2 to TRBJ2-1, with 9 bases fitting TRBD2. Germline V gene data show CDR1 as SGHAT and CDR2 as FQNNGV. The CDR3 runs to 17 residues. CDR3 protein: CAGSLISGTSSHNEQFF. In nucleotides, the CDR3 is TGTGCCGGCAGCTTGATCTCCGGGACTAGCTCCCACAATGAGCAGTTCTTC.

On this clonotype: Germline and junction disagree at one end, which may indicate a read error. The chain has TRBV7-2 and TRBJ2-5; 7 bases line up with TRBD1. Germline V lookup: CDR1 SGHTA, CDR2 FQGNSA. The CDR3 covers 14 residues. The CDR3 DNA reads TGCGCCAGCAGCCAAGCGACAGGGCAAGGGACCCAGTACTTC. Translated, it gives CASSQATGQGTQYF.

The J gene is TRBJ2-5, the V gene TRBV9; 8 bases are a match to TRBD1. CDR3 length: 15 amino acids. J lost 3 bases, V lost 4 bases, and 8 bases had no gene match. CDR1 is SGDLS and CDR2 is YYNGEE in the germline V gene. The CDR3 DNA reads as TGTGCCAGCAGCCCCCGGACAGGGACAGAAGAGACCCAGTACTTC. It is translated as CASSPRTGTEETQYF.

This clonotype was seen many times. The rearrangement joins TRBV11-2 to TRBJ2-3; TRBD1 matches 12 bases. The germline V gene encodes CDR1 SGHAT and CDR2 FQNNGV. This CDR3 contains 17 residues. The V gene end was trimmed by 1 base and the J gene end by 4 bases; junction bases not matched to a gene: 6. The CDR3 bases are TGTGCCAGCAGCTTAGGGGACAGGGGGCGCCCCCCAGATACGCAGTATTTT. Translating gives CASSLGDRGRPPDTQYF.

This clonotype has only a few counts. The V call is TRBV20-1, the J call TRBJ1-5; D is unresolved. CDR1 and CDR2 (germline): DFQATT, SNEGSKA (reference sequence). The length of the CDR3 is 12 residues. The V end was cut by 6 bases, the J end by 1 base, with 7 bases between. This CDR3 is CSASDSNQPQHF. DNA for the CDR3: TGCAGTGCCAGCGACAGCAATCAGCCCCAGCATTTT.

The chain combines TRBV28 with TRBJ2-5; 8 bases are shared with TRBD2. CDR1 and CDR2 (germline): MDHEN, SYDVKM. The CDR3 runs 16 residues. Unmatched junction bases numbered 10, after V lost 5 bases and J lost 2 bases. In DNA form, the CDR3 reads TGTGCCAGCAGTCTAGGGACTAGGTCCGTTCAAGAGACCCAGTACTTC. Translating it yields CASSLGTRSVQETQYF. Full variable domain (missing parts from reference TRBV28 and TRBJ2-5): DVKVTQSSRYLVKRTGEKVFLECVQDMDHENMFWYRQDPGLGLRLIYFSYDVKMKEKGDIPEGYSVSREKKERFSLILESASTNQTSMYLCASSLGTRSVQETQYFGPGTRLLVL.

This clonotype was counted a few times. The chain is built from TRBV6-9 and TRBJ2-5, with 10 bases matching TRBD2. V lost 4 bases, J lost 5 bases, and 7 bases stayed unmatched. Looked up from germline, CDR1 is MNHGY and CDR2 is SVAAGI. This CDR3 is 15 amino acids long. For the CDR3, the DNA is TGTGCCAGCAGTTCCCTAGCGGGAGCGGTTGAGACCCAGTACTTC. It specifies CASSSLAGAVETQYF.

The table lists this clonotype with a few counts. The chain employs TRBV30 and TRBJ2-1; maybe TRBD2 (5 bases). CDR1 and CDR2 from the germline V gene are GTSNPN and SVGIG (reference sequence). This CDR3 spans 11 amino acids. Trimming shortened V by 7 bases and J by 7 bases, and 11 bases separated the two germline ends. The CDR3 DNA reads as TGTGCCTTGGGAGAGGTAAATGAGCAGTTCTTC. It encodes CALGEVNEQFF.

This clonotype was detected a few times. The rearrangement uses TRBV2 and TRBJ2-1, with unresolved D. CDR3 length: 10 residues. The germline V gene has CDR1 SNHLY and CDR2 FYNNEI. V was cut by 5 bases and J by 9 bases, with 5 bases left in between. CDR3 sequence reads: CASSTIEQFF. The CDR3 coding sequence is TGTGCCAGCAGTACCATTGAGCAGTTCTTC.

This clonotype came up many times. The genes are TRBV7-2 and TRBJ2-1; TRBD1 matches 10 bases. V shed 3 bases and J 1 base; nucleotides not matched to a gene: 3. Germline V CDR1 and CDR2: SGHTA, FQGNSA. This CDR3 is 16 amino acids long. The CDR3 here is CASSFDRGRSYNEQFF. The CDR3 DNA reads TGTGCCAGCAGCTTCGACAGGGGGCGGTCCTACAATGAGCAGTTCTTC.

In this sample, this clonotype turned up a few times. This rearrangement joins TRBV6-1 to TRBJ1-4; D gene unclear. The CDR3 runs to 14 residues. Germline V CDR1 and CDR2: MNHNS, SASEGT. Trimming cost V 7 bases and J 0 bases, with 9 bases left between them. Here the CDR3 reads CASTEISTNEKLFF. Written as DNA, the CDR3 is TGTGCCAGCACGGAAATCTCAACTAATGAAAAACTGTTTTTT.

J is TRBJ1-1 and V is TRBV5-8; D gene unclear. Germline CDR1 is SGHTS and CDR2 is YDEGEE. This CDR3 spans 9 amino acids. V was clipped by 2 bases and J by 11 bases, with 4 bases between them. The CDR3 protein is CASSFKAFF. The CDR3 DNA sequence: TGTGCCAGCAGCTTTAAGGCTTTCTTT. Using reference TRBV5-8 and TRBJ1-1 for the parts outside the CDR3, the full variable domain is EAGVTQSPTHLIKTRGQQATLRCSPISGHTSVYWYQQALGLGLQFLLWYDEGEERNRGNFPPRFSGRQFPNYSSELNVNALELEDSALYLCASSFKAFFGQGTRLTVV.

CDR3 loop: CSARLSQETQYF. DNA for the CDR3: TGCAGTGCTCGTTTATCCCAAGAGACCCAGTACTTC. The chain uses TRBV20-1 and TRBJ2-5; D uncertain. The CDR3 is made up of 12 amino acids. The germline V and J ends were trimmed by 5 bases and 1 base, with 8 bases remaining between them. Germline CDR1 reads DFQATT; CDR2 reads SNEGSKA (reference sequence).

This chain joins TRBV7-9 and TRBJ2-3, with 7 bases matching TRBD1. The CDR3 covers 15 residues. V lost 1 base to trimming and J lost 4 bases; unmatched junction nucleotides: 5. Germline assignment: CDR1 SEHNR and CDR2 FQNEAQ (reference sequence). The CDR3 region is CASSLVSTGADTQYF. In nucleotides, the CDR3 is TGTGCCAGCAGCTTAGTAAGCACAGGGGCAGATACGCAGTATTTT.

The V call is TRBV20-1, the J call TRBJ2-1; TRBD2 matches at 11 bases. CDR1 DFQATT and CDR2 SNEGSKA come from the germline V gene (reference sequence). The CDR3 length is 14 residues. V gave up 6 bases and J gave up 3 bases; unmatched junction bases: 4. DNA for the CDR3: TGCAGTGCCGTAGCGGGAGGGATCTACAATGAGCAGTTCTTC. It encodes CSAVAGGIYNEQFF.

This clonotype has more than one count but fewer than ten. The chain employs TRBV6-5 and TRBJ1-5; possible D gene TRBD1, 5 bases. This CDR3 contains 16 residues. Trimming shortened V by 2 bases and J by 3 bases, and 14 bases separated the two germline ends. CDR1 and CDR2 from the germline V gene are MNHEY and SVGAGI. CDR3 sequence: CASSYLGADSNQPQHF. CDR3 coding DNA: TGTGCCAGCAGTTACCTAGGGGCCGATTCCAATCAGCCCCAGCATTTT.